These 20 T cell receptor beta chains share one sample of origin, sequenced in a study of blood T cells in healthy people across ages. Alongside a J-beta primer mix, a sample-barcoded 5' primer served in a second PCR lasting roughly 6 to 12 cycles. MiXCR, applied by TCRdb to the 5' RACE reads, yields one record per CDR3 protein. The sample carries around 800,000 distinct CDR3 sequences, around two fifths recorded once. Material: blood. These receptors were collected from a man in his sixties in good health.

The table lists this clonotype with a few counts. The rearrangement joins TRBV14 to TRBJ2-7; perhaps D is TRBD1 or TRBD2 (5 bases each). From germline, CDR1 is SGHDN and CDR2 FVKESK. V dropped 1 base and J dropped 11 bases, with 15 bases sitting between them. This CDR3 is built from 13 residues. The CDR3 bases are TGTGCCAGCAGCCAAGCGGGGACGCAAAAGAAGTACTTC. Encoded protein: CASSQAGTQKKYF.

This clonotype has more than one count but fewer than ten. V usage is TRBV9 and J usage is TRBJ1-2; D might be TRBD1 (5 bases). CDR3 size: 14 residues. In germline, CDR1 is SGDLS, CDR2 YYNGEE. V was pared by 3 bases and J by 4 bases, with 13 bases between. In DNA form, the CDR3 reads TGTGCCAGCAGCGCGGATCGGGACGCCTATGGCTACACCTTC. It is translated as CASSADRDAYGYTF.

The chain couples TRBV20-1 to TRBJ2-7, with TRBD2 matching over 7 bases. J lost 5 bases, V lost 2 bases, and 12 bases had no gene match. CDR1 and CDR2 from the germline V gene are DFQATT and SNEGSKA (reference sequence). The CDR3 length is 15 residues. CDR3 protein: CSARNPGGGFDEQYF. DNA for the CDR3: TGCAGTGCTAGAAATCCTGGGGGGGGTTTCGACGAGCAGTACTTC.

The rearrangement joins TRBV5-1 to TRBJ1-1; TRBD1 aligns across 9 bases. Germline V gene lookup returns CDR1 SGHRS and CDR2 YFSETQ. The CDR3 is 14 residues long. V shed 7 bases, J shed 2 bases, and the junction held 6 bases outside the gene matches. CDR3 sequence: CASRDRVHNTEAFF. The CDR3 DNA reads TGCGCCAGCCGGGACAGGGTTCACAACACTGAAGCTTTCTTT.

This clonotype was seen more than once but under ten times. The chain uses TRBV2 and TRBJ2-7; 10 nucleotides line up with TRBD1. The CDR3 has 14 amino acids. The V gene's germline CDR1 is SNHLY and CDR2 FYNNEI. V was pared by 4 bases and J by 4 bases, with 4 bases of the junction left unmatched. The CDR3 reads CASSGGTGDYEQYF. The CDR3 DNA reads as TGTGCCAGCAGTGGGGGGACAGGGGATTACGAGCAGTACTTC.

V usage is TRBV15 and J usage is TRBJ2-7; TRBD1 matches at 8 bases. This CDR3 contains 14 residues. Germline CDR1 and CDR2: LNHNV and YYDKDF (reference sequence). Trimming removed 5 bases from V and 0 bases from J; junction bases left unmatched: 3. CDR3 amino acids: CATSRGQGSYEQYF. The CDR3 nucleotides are TGTGCCACCAGCCGAGGACAGGGCTCCTACGAGCAGTACTTC.

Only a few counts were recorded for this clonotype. The CDR3 coding sequence is TGTGCCAGCAGCTTGGTCACACACTACGAGCAGTACTTC. Translation gives CASSLVTHYEQYF. The V gene is TRBV5-5, the J gene TRBJ2-7; D unresolved. This CDR3 comprises 13 residues. Germline V CDR1 and CDR2: SGHKS, YYEKEE (reference sequence). Trimming removed 0 bases from V and 3 bases from J, with 7 bases in between.

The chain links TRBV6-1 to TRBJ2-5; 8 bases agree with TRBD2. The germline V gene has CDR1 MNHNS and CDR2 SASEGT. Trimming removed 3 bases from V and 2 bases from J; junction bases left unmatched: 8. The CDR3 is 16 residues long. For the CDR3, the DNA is TGTGCCAGCAGTGATTTGGCGGGGGGAATTCAAGAGACCCAGTACTTC. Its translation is CASSDLAGGIQETQYF.

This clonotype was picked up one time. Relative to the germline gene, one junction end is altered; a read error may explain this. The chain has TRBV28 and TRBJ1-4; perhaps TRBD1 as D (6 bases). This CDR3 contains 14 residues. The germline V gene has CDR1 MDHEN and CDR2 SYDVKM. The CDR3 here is CVSSSVRGGEKLFF. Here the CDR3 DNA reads TGTGTCAGCAGTTCGGTCAGGGGAGGAGAAAAACTGTTTTTT.

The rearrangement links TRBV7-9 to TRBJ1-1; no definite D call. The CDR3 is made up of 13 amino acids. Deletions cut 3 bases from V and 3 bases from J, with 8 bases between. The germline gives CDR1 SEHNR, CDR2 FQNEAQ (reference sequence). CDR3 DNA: TGTGCCAGCAGCTTCTTGGCGGACACTGAAGCTTTCTTT. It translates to CASSFLADTEAFF.

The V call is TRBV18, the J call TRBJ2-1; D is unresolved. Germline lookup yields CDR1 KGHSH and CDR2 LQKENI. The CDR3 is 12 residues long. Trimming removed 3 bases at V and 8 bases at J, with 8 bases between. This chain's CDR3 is CASSPVQDEQFF. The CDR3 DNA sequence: TGTGCCAGCTCACCCGTCCAGGATGAGCAGTTCTTC.

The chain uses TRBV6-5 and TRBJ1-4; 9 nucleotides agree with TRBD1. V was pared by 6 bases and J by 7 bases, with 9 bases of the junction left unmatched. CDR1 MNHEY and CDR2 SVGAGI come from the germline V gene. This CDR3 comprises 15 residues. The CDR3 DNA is TGTGCCAGCAGCTACCTGCACAGGGGGCGTGAAAAACTGTTTTTT. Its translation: CASSYLHRGREKLFF.

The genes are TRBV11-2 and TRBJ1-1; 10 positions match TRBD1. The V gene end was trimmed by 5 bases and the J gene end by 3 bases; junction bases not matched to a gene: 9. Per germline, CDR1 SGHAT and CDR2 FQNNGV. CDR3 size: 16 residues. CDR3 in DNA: TGTGCCAGCAGCCCCAACCTGGACAGGGGGGACACTGAAGCTTTCTTT. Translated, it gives CASSPNLDRGDTEAFF.

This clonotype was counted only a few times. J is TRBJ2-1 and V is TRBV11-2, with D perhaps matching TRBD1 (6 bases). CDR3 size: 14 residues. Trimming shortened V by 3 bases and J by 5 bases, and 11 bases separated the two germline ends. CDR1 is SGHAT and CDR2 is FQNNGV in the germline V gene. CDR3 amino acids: CASSFAGANNEQFF. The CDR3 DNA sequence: TGTGCCAGCAGCTTTGCAGGGGCTAACAATGAGCAGTTCTTC.

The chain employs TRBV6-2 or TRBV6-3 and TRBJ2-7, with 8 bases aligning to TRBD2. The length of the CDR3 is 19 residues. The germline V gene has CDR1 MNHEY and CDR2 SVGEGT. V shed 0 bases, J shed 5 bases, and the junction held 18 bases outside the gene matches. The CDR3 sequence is CASSYSILRGVLLIDEQYF. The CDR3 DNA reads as TGTGCCAGCAGTTACTCGATCTTGCGGGGGGTCCTCCTCATCGACGAGCAGTACTTC.

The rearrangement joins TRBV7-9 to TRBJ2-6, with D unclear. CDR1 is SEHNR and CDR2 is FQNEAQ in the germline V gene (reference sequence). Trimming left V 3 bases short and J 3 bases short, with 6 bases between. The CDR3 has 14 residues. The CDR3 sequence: CASSLIIGANVLTF. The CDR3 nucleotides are TGTGCCAGCAGCTTGATTATTGGGGCCAACGTCCTGACTTTC. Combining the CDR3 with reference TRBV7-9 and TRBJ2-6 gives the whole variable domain DTGVSQNPRHKITKRGQNVTFRCDPISEHNRLYWYRQTLGQGPEFLTYFQNEAQLEKSRLLSDRFSAERPKGSFSTLEIQRTEQGDSAMYLCASSLIIGANVLTFGAGSRLTVL.

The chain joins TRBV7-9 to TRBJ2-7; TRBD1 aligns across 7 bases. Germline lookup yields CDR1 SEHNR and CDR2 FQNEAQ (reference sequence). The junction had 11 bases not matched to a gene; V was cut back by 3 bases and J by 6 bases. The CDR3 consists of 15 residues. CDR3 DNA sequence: TGTGCCAGCAGCTTGAATACAGGGGTTCAGGCCGAGCAGTACTTC. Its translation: CASSLNTGVQAEQYF.

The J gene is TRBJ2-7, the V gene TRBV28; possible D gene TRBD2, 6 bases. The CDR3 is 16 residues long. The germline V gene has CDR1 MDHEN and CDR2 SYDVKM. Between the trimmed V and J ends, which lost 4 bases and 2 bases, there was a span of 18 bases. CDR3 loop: CASSSRAGGSPYEQYF. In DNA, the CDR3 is TGTGCCAGCAGTTCCCGGGCCGGGGGTAGTCCCTACGAGCAGTACTTC.

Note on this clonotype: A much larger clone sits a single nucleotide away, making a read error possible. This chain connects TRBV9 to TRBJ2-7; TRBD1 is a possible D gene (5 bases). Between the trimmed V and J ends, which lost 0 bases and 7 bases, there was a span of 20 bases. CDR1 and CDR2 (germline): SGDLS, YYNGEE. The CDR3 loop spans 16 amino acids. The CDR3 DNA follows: TGTGCCAGCAGCGTAGGAACGACAGATACCTACAATGAGCAGTACTTC. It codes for CASSVGTTDTYNEQYF.

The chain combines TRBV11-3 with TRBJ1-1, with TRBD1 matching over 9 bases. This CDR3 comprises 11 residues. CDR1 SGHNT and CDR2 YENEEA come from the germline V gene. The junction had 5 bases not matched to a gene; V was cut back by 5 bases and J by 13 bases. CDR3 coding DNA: TGTGCCAGCAGCCCAGGGACAGGGCTTTTCTTT. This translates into CASSPGTGLFF.